The next 16 T cell receptor beta chains were all read from a single sample in a study of shared clonotypes between healthy human individuals. Libraries were prepared by immunoSEQ multiplex PCR; TCRdb keeps only in-frame clonotypes and omits some of them. In the table there are about 690,000 clones, roughly 87% of which are singletons. Sequencing was done on a sample of memory CD8+ T cells from PBMCs. Subset reported: CD45RO+ cells pooled with CCR7-negative TemRA cells. These TCRs come from a man aged 18 to 35 in good health. Some clones in this sample may be carry-over from other donors' samples.

This clone was recorded a few times. This chain links TRBV5-1 with TRBJ1-1, with no clear D. This CDR3 is 14 amino acids long. Germline V gives CDR1 SGHRS, CDR2 YFSETQ. The V end lost 1 base, the J end lost 3 bases, and 10 bases lay between the germline ends. CDR3 loop: CASSLRGLDTEAFF. In DNA, the CDR3 is TGCGCCAGCAGCTTGAGAGGGTTGGACACTGAAGCTTTCTTT.

This sequence joins TRBV7-9 and TRBJ2-2, with 9 bases fitting TRBD1. After removal of 2 bases from V and 6 bases from J, the junction contained 1 base not matched to a gene. CDR3 length: 14 amino acids. Germline V gives CDR1 SEHNR, CDR2 FQNEAQ (reference sequence). CDR3 region: CASSLRQGAGELFF. The CDR3 nucleotides read TGTGCCAGCAGCTTACGACAGGGGGCCGGGGAGCTGTTTTTT. Full variable domain (rest looked up from reference TRBV7-9 and TRBJ2-2): DTGVSQNPRHKITKRGQNVTFRCDPISEHNRLYWYRQTLGQGPEFLTYFQNEAQLEKSRLLSDRFSAERPKGSFSTLEIQRTEQGDSAMYLCASSLRQGAGELFFGEGSRLTVL.

The chain is built from TRBV9 and TRBJ2-5; 7 nucleotides align to TRBD2. V lost 4 bases to trimming and J lost 1 base; unmatched junction nucleotides: 4. CDR3 length equals 14 residues. CDR1 and CDR2 from the germline V gene are SGDLS and YYNGEE. The CDR3, as DNA: TGTGCCAGCAGCTCGGGAGGAGCCCAAGAGACCCAGTACTTC. Encoded protein: CASSSGGAQETQYF. The whole variable domain, filled in from reference TRBV9 and TRBJ2-5, reads DSGVTQTPKHLITATGQRVTLRCSPRSGDLSVYWYQQSLDQGLQFLIQYYNGEERAKGNILERFSAQQFPDLHSELNLSSLELGDSALYFCASSSGGAQETQYFGPGTRLLVL.

The chain combines TRBV5-6 with TRBJ2-6; no clear D gene. Germline loops: CDR1 SGHDT, CDR2 YYEEEE. The ends were cut back, 2 bases at V and 0 bases at J, with 6 bases in the middle. This CDR3 has 15 residues. CDR3 DNA: TGTGCCAGCAGCTTCAGTCTCTCTGGGGCCAACGTCCTGACTTTC. It codes for CASSFSLSGANVLTF.

The genes are TRBV27 and TRBJ1-2; D is perhaps TRBD1 (5 bases). Deletions cut 3 bases from V and 4 bases from J, with 9 bases between. This CDR3 comprises 13 residues. Germline loops: CDR1 MNHEY, CDR2 SMNVEV (reference sequence). CDR3: CASSLRGTYGYTF. CDR3 sequence (DNA): TGTGCCAGCAGTTTGCGTGGGACCTATGGCTACACCTTC.

V is TRBV19 and J is TRBJ2-4; 7 bases align to TRBD1. The CDR3 sequence is 14 residues long. CDR1 LNHDA and CDR2 SQIVND come from the germline V gene (reference sequence). The trim removed 6 bases at V and 4 bases at J, leaving 6 bases unmatched. CDR3 sequence reads: CASSVKGQKNIQYF. CDR3 sequence (DNA): TGTGCCAGTAGCGTGAAGGGACAGAAAAACATTCAGTACTTC.

In this sample, this clone turned up a few times. The genes are TRBV6-6 and TRBJ2-2; D unresolved. Germline values: CDR1 MNHNY, CDR2 SVGAGI (reference sequence). This CDR3 contains 12 residues. Trimming cost V 3 bases and J 6 bases, with 5 bases left between them. In DNA form, the CDR3 reads TGTGCCAGCAGTTATGGGTCCGGGGAGCTGTTTTTT. Translating it yields CASSYGSGELFF.

The J gene is TRBJ1-5, the V gene TRBV4-3; D may be TRBD1 (6 bases). The CDR3 length is 16 residues. Trimming stripped 4 bases from V and 0 bases from J, with 13 bases between. The V gene's germline CDR1 is LGHNA and CDR2 YSLEER. The CDR3 loop reads CASSPDRTYSNQPQHF. The CDR3 bases are TGCGCCAGCAGCCCGGACAGAACTTATAGCAATCAGCCCCAGCATTTT.

This chain links TRBV4-1 with TRBJ2-1; 15 bases match TRBD2. This CDR3 comprises 16 residues. Per the germline V gene, CDR1 is MGHRA and CDR2 is YSYEKL. The V segment lost 3 bases and the J segment 4 bases; nucleotides outside the gene matches: 1. In DNA, the CDR3 is TGCGCCAGCAGCCACGGGACTAGCGGGGGGTACAATGAGCAGTTCTTC. It encodes CASSHGTSGGYNEQFF.

V gene TRBV27 combines with J gene TRBJ2-4; 12 bases agree with TRBD2. The CDR3 is 17 residues long. The germline gives CDR1 MNHEY, CDR2 SMNVEV (reference sequence). Germline trimming cut 11 bases from V and 7 bases from J; bases unmatched to any gene: 18. The CDR3: CAPLRGPSGRAWNIQYF. The DNA for the CDR3 is TGTGCCCCCCTAAGGGGACCTAGCGGGAGGGCCTGGAACATTCAGTACTTC.

This chain uses TRBV13 with TRBJ1-1, with D possibly being TRBD1 (5 bases). The CDR3 sequence is 14 residues long. Per the germline V gene, CDR1 is PRHDT and CDR2 is FYEKMQ (reference sequence). V lost 5 bases and J 5 bases, leaving 15 bases between the germline ends. CDR3: CASSPQVRGTEAFF. The DNA for the CDR3 is TGTGCCAGCAGCCCGCAGGTCCGGGGGACTGAAGCTTTCTTT.

The genes are TRBV5-4 and TRBJ2-4; 9 nucleotides match TRBD1. The V segment lost 0 bases and the J segment 0 bases; nucleotides outside the gene matches: 7. The CDR3 has 18 residues. CDR1 and CDR2 (germline): SGHNT, YYREEE (reference sequence). The CDR3 DNA sequence: TGTGCCAGCAGCTTGGCCGGACAGGGGTACAGAGCCAAAAACATTCAGTACTTC. This encodes CASSLAGQGYRAKNIQYF.

A word on this clone: The junction departs from germline at one end; a sequencing error may be responsible. This chain joins TRBV20-1 and TRBJ2-3; D unclear. Germline lookup yields CDR1 DFQATT and CDR2 SNEGSKA (reference sequence). The CDR3 contains 11 residues. CDR3 nucleotides: TGCAGTGCTGGAGACTGGGATACGCAGTATTTT. Its protein is CSAGDWDTQYF.

The J gene is TRBJ1-6, the V gene TRBV10-3; no clear D. Between the trimmed V and J ends, which lost 3 bases and 5 bases, there was a span of 11 bases. Germline CDR1 reads ENHRY; CDR2 reads SYGVKD. The CDR3 spans 15 residues. CDR3 nucleotides: TGTGCCATCAGTGACAGGATGATAGATAATTCACCCCTCCACTTT. It translates to CAISDRMIDNSPLHF.

The chain has TRBV2 and TRBJ2-1; D is unclear. Germline loops: CDR1 SNHLY, CDR2 FYNNEI. The CDR3 runs 16 residues. With 2 bases removed from V and 5 bases from J, the gap between germline ends came to 16 bases. The CDR3, as DNA: TGTGCCAGCAGTGAAATTCTACATACACCCGACAATGAGCAGTTCTTC. Amino acids: CASSEILHTPDNEQFF.

This sequence joins TRBV19 and TRBJ2-7, with a tentative D call TRBD2 (7 bases). The V end lost 1 base, the J end lost 9 bases, and 22 bases lay between the germline ends. This CDR3 contains 16 residues. Germline CDR1 reads LNHDA; CDR2 reads SQIVND (reference sequence). In DNA, the CDR3 is TGTGCCAGTAGTATAGTGGCTAGCGGAGGGGGAGGCCGGCAGTACTTC. Translating it yields CASSIVASGGGGRQYF.